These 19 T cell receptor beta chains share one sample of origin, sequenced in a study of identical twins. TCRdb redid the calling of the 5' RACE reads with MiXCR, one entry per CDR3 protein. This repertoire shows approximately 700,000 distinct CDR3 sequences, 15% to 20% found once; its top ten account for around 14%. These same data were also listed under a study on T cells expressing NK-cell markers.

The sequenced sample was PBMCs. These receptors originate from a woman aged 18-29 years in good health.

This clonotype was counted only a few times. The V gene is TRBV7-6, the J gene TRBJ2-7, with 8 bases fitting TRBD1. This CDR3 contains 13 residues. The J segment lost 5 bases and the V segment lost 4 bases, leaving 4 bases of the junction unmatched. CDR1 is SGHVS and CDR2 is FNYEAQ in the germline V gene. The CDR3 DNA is TGTGCCAGCAGCTACAGGGGGACCCACGAGCAGTACTTC. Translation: CASSYRGTHEQYF.

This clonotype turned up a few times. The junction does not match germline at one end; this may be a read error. The CDR3 loop reads CASSSTGTGELFF. The DNA of the CDR3 is TGTGCCAGCAGTTCGACCGGGACAGGGGAACTGTTTTTT. The chain combines TRBV12-3 or TRBV12-4 with TRBJ2-2, with 10 nucleotides matching TRBD1. The CDR3 consists of 13 residues.

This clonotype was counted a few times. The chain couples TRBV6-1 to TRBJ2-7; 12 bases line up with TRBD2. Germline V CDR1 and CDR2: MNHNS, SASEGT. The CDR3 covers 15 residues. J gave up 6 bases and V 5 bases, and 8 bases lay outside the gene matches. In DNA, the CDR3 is TGTGCCAGCAGTCCCGAAGGACTAGCGGGACGCGAGCAGTACTTC. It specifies CASSPEGLAGREQYF.

The CDR3 spells CASSVEVGYEQYF. The CDR3 region has the DNA TGTGCCAGCAGCGTAGAGGTCGGCTACGAGCAGTACTTC. The V gene is TRBV9, the J gene TRBJ2-7; D call uncertain. The CDR3 sequence is 13 residues long. The V and J ends lost 0 bases and 3 bases respectively, with 7 bases between them. Germline V gene data show CDR1 as SGDLS and CDR2 as YYNGEE.

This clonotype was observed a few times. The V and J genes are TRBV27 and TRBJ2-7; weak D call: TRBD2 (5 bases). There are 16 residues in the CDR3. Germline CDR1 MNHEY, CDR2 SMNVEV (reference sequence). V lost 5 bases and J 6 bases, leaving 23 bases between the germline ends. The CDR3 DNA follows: TGTGCCAGCAGTCCCGTCATTAGAACTAGTAAGGGCGAGCAGTACTTC. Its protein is CASSPVIRTSKGEQYF.

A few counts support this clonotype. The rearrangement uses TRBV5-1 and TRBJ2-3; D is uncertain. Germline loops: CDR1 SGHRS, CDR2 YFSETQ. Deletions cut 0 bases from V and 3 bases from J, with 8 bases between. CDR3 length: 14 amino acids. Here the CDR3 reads CASSLVVGTDTQYF. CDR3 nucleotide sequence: TGCGCCAGCAGCTTGGTGGTGGGAACAGATACGCAGTATTTT.

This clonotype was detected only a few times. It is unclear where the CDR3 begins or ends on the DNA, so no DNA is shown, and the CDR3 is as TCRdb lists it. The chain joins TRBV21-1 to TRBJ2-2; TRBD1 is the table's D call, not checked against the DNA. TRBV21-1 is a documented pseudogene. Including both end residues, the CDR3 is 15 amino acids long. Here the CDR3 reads CASSKAGTGPGSCFF.

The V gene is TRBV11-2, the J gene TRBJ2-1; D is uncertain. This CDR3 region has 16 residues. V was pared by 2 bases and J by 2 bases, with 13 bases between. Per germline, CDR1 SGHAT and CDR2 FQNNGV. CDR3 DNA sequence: TGTGCCAGCAGCTTAATCTCGGCAGTTACCTACAATGAGCAGTTCTTC. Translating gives CASSLISAVTYNEQFF.

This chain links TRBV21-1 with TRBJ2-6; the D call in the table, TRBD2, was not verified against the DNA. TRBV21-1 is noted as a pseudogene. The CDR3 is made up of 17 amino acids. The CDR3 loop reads CASGEETEAPGANVLTF. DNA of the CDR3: TGTGCCAGCGGGGAGGAGACGGAGGCCCCTGGGGCCAACGTCCTGACTTTC.

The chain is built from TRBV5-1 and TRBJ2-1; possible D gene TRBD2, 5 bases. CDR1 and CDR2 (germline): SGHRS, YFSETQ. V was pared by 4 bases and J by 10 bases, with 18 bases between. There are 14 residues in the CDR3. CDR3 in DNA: TGCGCCAGCAGCCCCTTACTAGGTGTCAACGAGCAGTTCTTC. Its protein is CASSPLLGVNEQFF.

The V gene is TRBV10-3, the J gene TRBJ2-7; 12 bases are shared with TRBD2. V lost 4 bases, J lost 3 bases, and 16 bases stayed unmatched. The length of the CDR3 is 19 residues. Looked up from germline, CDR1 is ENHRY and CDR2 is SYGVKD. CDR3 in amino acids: CAISVRGLAGGPELYEQYF. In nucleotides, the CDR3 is TGTGCCATCAGTGTCCGGGGGCTAGCGGGGGGGCCCGAACTCTACGAGCAGTACTTC.

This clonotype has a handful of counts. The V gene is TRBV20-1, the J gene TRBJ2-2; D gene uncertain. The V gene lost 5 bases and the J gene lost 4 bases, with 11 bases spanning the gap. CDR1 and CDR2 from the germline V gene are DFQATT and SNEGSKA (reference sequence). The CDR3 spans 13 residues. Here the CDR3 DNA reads TGCAGTGCTCGGCACCCGGGCACCGGGGAGCTGTTTTTT. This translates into CSARHPGTGELFF.

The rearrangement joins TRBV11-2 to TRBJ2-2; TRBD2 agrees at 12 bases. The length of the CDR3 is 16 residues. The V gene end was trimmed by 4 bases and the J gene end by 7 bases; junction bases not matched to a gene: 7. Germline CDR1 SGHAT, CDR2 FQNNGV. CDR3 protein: CASSSRLAGAVGELFF. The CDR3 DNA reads TGTGCCAGCAGCTCCCGACTAGCGGGAGCCGTCGGGGAGCTGTTTTTT.

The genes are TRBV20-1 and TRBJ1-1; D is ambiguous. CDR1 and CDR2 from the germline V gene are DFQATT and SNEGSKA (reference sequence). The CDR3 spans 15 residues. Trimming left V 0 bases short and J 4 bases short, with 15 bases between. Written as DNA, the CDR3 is TGCAGTGCTAGAGATGGCCTTCTTGGTGTCACTGAAGCTTTCTTT. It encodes CSARDGLLGVTEAFF.

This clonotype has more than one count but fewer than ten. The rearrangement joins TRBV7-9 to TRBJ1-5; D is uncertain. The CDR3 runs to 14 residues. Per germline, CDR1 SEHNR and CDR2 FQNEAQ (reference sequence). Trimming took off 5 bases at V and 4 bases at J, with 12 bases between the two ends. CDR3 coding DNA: TGTGCCAGCAGCCCCCCACAGATTAATCAGCCCCAGCATTTT. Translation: CASSPPQINQPQHF.

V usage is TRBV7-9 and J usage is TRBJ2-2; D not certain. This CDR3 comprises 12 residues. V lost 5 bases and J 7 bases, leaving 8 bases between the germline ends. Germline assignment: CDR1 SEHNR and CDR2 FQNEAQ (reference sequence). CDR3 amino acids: CASSVISGELFF. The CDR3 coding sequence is TGTGCCAGCAGCGTTATAAGCGGGGAGCTGTTTTTT. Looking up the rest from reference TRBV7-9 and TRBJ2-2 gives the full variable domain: DTGVSQNPRHKITKRGQNVTFRCDPISEHNRLYWYRQTLGQGPEFLTYFQNEAQLEKSRLLSDRFSAERPKGSFSTLEIQRTEQGDSAMYLCASSVISGELFFGEGSRLTVL.

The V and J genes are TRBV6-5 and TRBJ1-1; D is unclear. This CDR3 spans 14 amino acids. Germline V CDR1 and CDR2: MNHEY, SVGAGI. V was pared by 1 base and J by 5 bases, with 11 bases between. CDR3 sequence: CASSYLADETEAFF. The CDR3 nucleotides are TGTGCCAGCAGTTACTTGGCAGACGAAACTGAAGCTTTCTTT.

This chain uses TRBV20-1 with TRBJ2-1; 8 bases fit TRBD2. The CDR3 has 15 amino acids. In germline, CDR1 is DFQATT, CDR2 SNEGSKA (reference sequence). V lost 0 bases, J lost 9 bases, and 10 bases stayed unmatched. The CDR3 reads CSAREVAGSYGEQFF. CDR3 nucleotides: TGCAGTGCTAGAGAGGTAGCGGGGAGTTACGGTGAGCAGTTCTTC.

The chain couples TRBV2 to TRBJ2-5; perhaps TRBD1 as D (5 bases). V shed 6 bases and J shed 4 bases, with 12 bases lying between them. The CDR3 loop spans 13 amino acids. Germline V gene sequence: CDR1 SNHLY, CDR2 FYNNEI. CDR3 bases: TGTGCCAGCAGATCTTCAGGGCCAGAGACCCAGTACTTC. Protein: CASRSSGPETQYF.